These T cell receptor beta chains were read from a single sample in a study of cytomegalovirus exposure and HLA in healthy donors. Assay: immunoSEQ multiplex PCR; the TCRdb copy retains only in-frame clones and omits some. The table has roughly 100,000 clones, approximately 85% seen once. Sequencing used PBMCs. These receptors originate from a man aged 30-40 years in good health and CMV-seronegative. Each CDR3 is given with its conserved first and last residue. D genes are given only for firm matches. Only some rows state a clone size, as once, few, many or a class for expanded clones.

TRBV5-1	TRBD2	TRBJ2-3	once	TGCGCCAGCAGCGACCGACTAGCGGGGGCAGATACGCAGTATTTT	CASSDRLAGADTQYF
TRBV29-1	NA	TRBJ1-1	NA	TGCAGCGTTGGCGGGGGGGAGACGAACACTGAAGCTTTCTTT	CSVGGGETNTEAFF
TRBV5-4	TRBD2	TRBJ2-7	NA	TGTGCCAGCAGCCACCCGGGAGGGCCTACCTACGAGCAGTACTTC	CASSHPGGPTYEQYF
TRBV10-3	TRBD2	TRBJ2-2	NA	TGTGCCATCAGAGATTTGGGACTAGCGGGAGGTTACACCGGGGAGCTGTTTTTT	CAIRDLGLAGGYTGELFF
TRBV4-2	TRBD1	TRBJ2-7	NA	TGTGCCAGCAGCCAAGAAGACGGACAGGGGGGATACGAGCAGTACTTC	CASSQEDGQGGYEQYF
TRBV11-2	NA	TRBJ2-7	once	TGTGCCAGCAGCCTTAGCTCCTACGAGCAGTACTTC	CASSLSSYEQYF
TRBV18	TRBD1	TRBJ2-7	NA	TGTGCCAGCTCACCTGGGACAGGGACTTACGAGCAGTACTTC	CASSPGTGTYEQYF
TRBV6-4	TRBD1	TRBJ2-1	NA	TGTGCCAGCAGAGCCGGGACAGGACCTTACAATGAGCAGTTCTTC	CASRAGTGPYNEQFF
TRBV19	NA	TRBJ2-7	NA	TGTGCCAGTAGTAAACAGGGTGGCGAGCAGTACTTC	CASSKQGGEQYF
TRBV15	NA	TRBJ2-7	NA	TGTGCCACCAGCAGAGGCGACAGCCACTACGTGCAGTACTTC	CATSRGDSHYVQYF